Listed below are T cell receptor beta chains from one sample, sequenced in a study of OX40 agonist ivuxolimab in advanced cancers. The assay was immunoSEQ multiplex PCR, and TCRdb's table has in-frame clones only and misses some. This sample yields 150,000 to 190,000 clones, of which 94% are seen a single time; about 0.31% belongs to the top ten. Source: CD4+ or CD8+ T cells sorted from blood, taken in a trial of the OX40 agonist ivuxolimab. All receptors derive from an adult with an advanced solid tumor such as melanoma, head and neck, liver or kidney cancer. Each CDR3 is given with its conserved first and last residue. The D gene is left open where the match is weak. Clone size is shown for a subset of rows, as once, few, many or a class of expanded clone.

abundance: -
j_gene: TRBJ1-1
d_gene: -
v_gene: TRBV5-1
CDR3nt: TGCGCCAGCAGCCACCAGGGGAAGAAGGACACTGAAGCTTTCTTT
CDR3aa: CASSHQGKKDTEAFF

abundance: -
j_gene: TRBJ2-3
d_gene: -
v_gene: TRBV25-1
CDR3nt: TGTGCCAGCAGCGCCCCGGTGGCCACAGATACGCAGTATTTT
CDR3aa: CASSAPVATDTQYF

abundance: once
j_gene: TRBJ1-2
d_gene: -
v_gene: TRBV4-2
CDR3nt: TGTGCCAGCAGCCAAGATCAGGGACGGACCCCGCTTTATGGCTACACCTTC
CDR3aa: CASSQDQGRTPLYGYTF

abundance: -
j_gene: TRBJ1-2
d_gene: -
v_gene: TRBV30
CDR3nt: TGTGCCTGGAGTGTTAAGTTACTGATCTTCTATGGCTACACCTTC
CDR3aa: CAWSVKLLIFYGYTF

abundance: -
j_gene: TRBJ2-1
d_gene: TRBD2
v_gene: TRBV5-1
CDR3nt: TGCGCCAGCAGCTTCAATAGCGGGGGGGCAAATGAGCAGTTCTTC
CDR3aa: CASSFNSGGANEQFF

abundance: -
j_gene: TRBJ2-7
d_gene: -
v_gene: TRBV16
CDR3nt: TGTGCCAGCAGCCCCCCGGGACGGTCCTACGAGCAGTACTTC
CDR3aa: CASSPPGRSYEQYF

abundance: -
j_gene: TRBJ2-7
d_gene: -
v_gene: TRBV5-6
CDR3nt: TGTGCCAGCAGCTTACCAGGACAGCCCTACGAGCAGTACTTC
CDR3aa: CASSLPGQPYEQYF

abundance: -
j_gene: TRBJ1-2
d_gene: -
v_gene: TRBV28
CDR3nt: TGTGCCAGCAGTTGGGCAGGGCCGGAGTATGGCTACACCTTC
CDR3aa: CASSWAGPEYGYTF

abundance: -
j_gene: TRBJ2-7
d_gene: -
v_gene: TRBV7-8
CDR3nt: TGTGCCAGCAGCTTTTTACTTGAGAGTGAGCAGTACTTC
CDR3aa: CASSFLLESEQYF

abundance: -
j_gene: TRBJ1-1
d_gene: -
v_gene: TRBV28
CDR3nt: TGTGCCAGCAGTTTCCAGGGGAAGAGAACTGAAGCTTTCTTT
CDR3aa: CASSFQGKRTEAFF

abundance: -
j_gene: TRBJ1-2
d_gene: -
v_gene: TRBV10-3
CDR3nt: TGTGCCATCAGTGTGGGTGGGAACTATGGCTACACCTTC
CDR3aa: CAISVGGNYGYTF

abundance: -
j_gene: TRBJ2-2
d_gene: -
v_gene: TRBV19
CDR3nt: TGTGCCAGTAGTATTCAGGGAAACACCGGGGAGCTGTTTTTT
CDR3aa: CASSIQGNTGELFF

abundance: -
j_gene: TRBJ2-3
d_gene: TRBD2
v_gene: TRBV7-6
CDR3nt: TGTGCCAGCAGCCTTAGCGGGAGGGCCATAGATACGCAGTATTTT
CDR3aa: CASSLSGRAIDTQYF

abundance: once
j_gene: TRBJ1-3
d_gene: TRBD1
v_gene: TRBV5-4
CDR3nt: TGTGCCAGCAGCTCGGGACAGGGGGCATTGGGAAACACCATATATTTT
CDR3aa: CASSSGQGALGNTIYF

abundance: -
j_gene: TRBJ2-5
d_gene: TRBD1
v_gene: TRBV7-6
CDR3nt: TGTGCCAGCAGCTTAGGGACAGGGGAGGAGACCCAGTACTTC
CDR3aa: CASSLGTGEETQYF

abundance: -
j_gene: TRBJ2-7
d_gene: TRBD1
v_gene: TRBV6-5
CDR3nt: TGTGCCAGCAGTCCCGCAGGGGGCTCAACCTACGAGCAGTACTTC
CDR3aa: CASSPAGGSTYEQYF

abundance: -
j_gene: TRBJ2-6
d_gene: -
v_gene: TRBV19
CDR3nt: TGTGCCAGTAGTATTCGGCCCTCTGGGGCCAACGTCCTGACTTTC
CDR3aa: CASSIRPSGANVLTF

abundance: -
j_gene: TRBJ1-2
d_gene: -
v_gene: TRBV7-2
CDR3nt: TGTGCCAGCAGCTTAACCCTCTGGGGGGGGGACTATGGCTACACCTTC
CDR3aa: CASSLTLWGGDYGYTF

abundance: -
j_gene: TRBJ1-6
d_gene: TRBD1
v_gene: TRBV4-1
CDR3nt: TGCGCCAGCAGCACAGGGGGCAATAATTCACCCCTCCACTTT
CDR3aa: CASSTGGNNSPLHF

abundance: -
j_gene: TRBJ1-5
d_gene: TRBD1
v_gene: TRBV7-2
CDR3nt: TGTGCCAGCAGCTCCCTCGCCTCGGCAGGGGGCGTCAATCAGCCCCAGCATTTT
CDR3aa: CASSSLASAGGVNQPQHF

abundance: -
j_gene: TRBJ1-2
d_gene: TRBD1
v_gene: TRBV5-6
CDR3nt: TGTGCCAGCAGCCGTTCGCCCCGACAGGGAACTAACTATGGCTACACCTTC
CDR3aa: CASSRSPRQGTNYGYTF

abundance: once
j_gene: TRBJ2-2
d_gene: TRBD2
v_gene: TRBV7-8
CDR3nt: TGTGCCAGCAGCTTACCTAGCGGGAACACCGGGGAGCTGTTTTTT
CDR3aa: CASSLPSGNTGELFF

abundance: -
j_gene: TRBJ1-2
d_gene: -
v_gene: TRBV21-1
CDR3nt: TGTGCCAGCAGCGAAGTCCGGGGGGCTACGCCCTATGGCTACACCTTC
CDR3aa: CASSEVRGATPYGYTF

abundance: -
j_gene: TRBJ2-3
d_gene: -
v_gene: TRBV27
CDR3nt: TGTGCCAGCAGTTCCCTAAGTGTGGATACCACAGATACGCAGTATTTT
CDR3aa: CASSSLSVDTTDTQYF

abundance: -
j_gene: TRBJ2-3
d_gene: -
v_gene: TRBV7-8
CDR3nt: TGTGCCAGCAGCTTAAGGAGGAGCGGTCTGAGCACAGATACGCAGTATTTT
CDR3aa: CASSLRRSGLSTDTQYF

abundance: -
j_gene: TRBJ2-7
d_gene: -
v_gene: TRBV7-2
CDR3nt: TGTGCCAGCAGCTTAGGGTCAGGGGTGAGCTCCTACGAGCAGTACTTC
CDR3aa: CASSLGSGVSSYEQYF

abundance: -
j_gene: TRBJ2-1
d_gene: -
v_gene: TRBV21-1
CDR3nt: TGTGCCAGCAGCAAAGCCGAAACGCGATTCCGAGGACCAAACCACCCTAGCTCCTACAATGAGCAGTTCTTC
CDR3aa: CASSKAETRFRGPNHPSSYNEQFF

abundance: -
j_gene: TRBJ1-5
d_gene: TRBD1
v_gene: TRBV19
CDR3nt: TGTGCCAGTAGTATTCCCGGGACAGGGGGCAATCAGCCCCAGCATTTT
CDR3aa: CASSIPGTGGNQPQHF

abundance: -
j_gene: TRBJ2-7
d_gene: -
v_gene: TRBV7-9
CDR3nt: TGTGCCAGCAGCCCCCGGCAGACCGCGCCTGGGCAGTACTTC
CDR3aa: CASSPRQTAPGQYF

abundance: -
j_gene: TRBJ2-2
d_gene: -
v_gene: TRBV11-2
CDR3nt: TGTGCCAGCAGCTTAGTCTCGGGTTTCCTCACCGGGGAGCTGTTTTTT
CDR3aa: CASSLVSGFLTGELFF

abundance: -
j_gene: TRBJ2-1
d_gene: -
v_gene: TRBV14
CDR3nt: TGTGCCAGCAGCCAAATTTGGCGAGGGGACAATGAGCAGTTCTTC
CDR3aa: CASSQIWRGDNEQFF

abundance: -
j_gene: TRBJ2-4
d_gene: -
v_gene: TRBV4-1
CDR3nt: TGCGCCAGCAGCCAAGGAACCCCGAGGGGGGTAGCCAAAAACATTCAGTACTTC
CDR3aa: CASSQGTPRGVAKNIQYF

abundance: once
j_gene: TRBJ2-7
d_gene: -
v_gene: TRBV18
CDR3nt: TGTGCCAGCTCACCACCCGGGGTCCCCTACGAGCAGTACTTC
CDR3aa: CASSPPGVPYEQYF

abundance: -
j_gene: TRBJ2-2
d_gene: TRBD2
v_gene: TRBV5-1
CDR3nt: TGCGCCAGCAGCTTTGGGAGCGGGGCTGGGACCGGGGAGCTGTTTTTT
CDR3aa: CASSFGSGAGTGELFF

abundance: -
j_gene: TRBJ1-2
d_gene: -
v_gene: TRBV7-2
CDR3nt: TGTGCCAGCAGCTCCCCCTTACGTGGGAAGTTACAGGATCTCTATGGCTACACCTTC
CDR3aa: CASSSPLRGKLQDLYGYTF

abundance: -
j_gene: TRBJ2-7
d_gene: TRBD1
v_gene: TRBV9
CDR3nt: TGTGCCAGCAGCTCAGCGGGACAGGGGTTGAACGAGCAGTACTTC
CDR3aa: CASSSAGQGLNEQYF

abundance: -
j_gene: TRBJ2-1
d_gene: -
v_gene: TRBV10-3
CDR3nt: TGTGCCATCGGCACTTCACTTGAGCAGTTCTTC
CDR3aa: CAIGTSLEQFF

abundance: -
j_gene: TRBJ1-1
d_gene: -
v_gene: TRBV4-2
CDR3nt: TGTGCCAGCAGCCAGGCGGCGGGGGCTGAAGCTTTCTTT
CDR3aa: CASSQAAGAEAFF

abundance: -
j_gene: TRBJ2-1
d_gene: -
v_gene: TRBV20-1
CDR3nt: TGCAGTGCTAGGCAGGCCCATGAGCAGTTCTTC
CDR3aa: CSARQAHEQFF

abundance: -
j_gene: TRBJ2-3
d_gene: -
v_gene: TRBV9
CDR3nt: TGTGCCAGCAGCGTAGAAGGCGGGACCAGGGGTTCTTATACGCAGTATTTT
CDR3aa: CASSVEGGTRGSYTQYF

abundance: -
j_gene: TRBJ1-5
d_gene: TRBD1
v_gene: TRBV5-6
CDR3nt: TGTGCCAGCAGCTTATTTCAGGGGGCTCAGCCCCAGCATTTT
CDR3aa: CASSLFQGAQPQHF

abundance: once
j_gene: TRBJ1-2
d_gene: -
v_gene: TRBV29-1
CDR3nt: TGCAGCGCCACTAAAGAGGGAAGTGGCTACACCTTC
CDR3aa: CSATKEGSGYTF

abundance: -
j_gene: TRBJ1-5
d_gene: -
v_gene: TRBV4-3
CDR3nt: TGCGCCAGCAGCCAAGATTCCATGTTCGAGCCCCAGCATTTT
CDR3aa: CASSQDSMFEPQHF

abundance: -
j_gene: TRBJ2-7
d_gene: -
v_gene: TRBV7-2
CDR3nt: TGTGCCAGCAGCACCCCTGGTGTGGGGATTCTCTACGAGCAGTACTTC
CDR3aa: CASSTPGVGILYEQYF

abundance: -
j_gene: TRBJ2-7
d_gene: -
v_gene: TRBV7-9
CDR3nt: TGTGCCAGCAGCTTAGCAGGCGGAGCCAGGGGTGAGCAGTACTTC
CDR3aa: CASSLAGGARGEQYF

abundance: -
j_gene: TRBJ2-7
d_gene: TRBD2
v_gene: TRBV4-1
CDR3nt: TGCGCCAGCAGCCAACTCATAGCGGGAGGCCCCTACGAGCAGTACTTC
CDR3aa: CASSQLIAGGPYEQYF

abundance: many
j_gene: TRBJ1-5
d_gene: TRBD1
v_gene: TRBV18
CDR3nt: TGTGCCAGCTCACCACCGTTACGGGACAGGGTAAAGGGGCCCCAGCATTTT
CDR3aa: CASSPPLRDRVKGPQHF